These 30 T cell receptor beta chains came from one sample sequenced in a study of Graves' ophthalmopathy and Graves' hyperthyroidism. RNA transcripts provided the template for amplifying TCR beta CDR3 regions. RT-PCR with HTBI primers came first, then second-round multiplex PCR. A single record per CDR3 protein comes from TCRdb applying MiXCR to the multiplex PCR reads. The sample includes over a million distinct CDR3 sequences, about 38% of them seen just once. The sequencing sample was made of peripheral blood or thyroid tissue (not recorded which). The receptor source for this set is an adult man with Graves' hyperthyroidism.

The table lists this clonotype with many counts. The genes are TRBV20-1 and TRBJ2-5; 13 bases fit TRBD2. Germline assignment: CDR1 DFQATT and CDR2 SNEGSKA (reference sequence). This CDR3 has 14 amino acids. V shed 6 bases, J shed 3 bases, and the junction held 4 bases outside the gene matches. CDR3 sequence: CSAPGLAGKETQYF. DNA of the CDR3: TGCAGTGCGCCGGGACTAGCGGGGAAAGAGACCCAGTACTTC.

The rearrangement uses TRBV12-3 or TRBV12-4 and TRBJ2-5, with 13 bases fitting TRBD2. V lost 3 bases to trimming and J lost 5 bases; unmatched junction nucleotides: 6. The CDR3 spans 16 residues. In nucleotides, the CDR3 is TGTGCCAGCAGTTTCGGGACTAGCGGGGTTGCCGAGACCCAGTACTTC. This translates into CASSFGTSGVAETQYF.

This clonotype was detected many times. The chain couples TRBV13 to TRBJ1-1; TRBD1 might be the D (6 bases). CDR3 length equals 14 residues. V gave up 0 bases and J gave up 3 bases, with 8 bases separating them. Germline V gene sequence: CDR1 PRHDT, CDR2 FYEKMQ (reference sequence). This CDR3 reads CASSLGSGDTEAFF. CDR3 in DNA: TGTGCCAGCAGCTTAGGGTCAGGGGACACTGAAGCTTTCTTT.

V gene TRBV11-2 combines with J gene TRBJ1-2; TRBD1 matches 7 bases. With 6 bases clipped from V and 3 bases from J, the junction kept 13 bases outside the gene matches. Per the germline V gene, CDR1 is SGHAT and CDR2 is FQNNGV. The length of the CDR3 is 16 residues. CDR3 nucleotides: TGTGCCAGCAGTAAAGACCTTCGAGGGGGCGACTATGGCTACACCTTC. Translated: CASSKDLRGGDYGYTF.

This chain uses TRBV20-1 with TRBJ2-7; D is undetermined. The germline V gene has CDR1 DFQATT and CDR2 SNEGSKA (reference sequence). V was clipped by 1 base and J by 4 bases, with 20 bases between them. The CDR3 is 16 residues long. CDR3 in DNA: TGCAGTGCTAGAGGCAGAGTCCGGTTCGACGCTTACGAGCAGTACTTC. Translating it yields CSARGRVRFDAYEQYF.

The CDR3 bases are TGTGCCAGCAGCTCAGGGACAGGGGGCTTCAGCGAGCAGTACTTC. It encodes CASSSGTGGFSEQYF. The chain combines TRBV7-2 with TRBJ2-7, with 12 nucleotides matching TRBD1. Germline values: CDR1 SGHTA, CDR2 FQGNSA. After removal of 4 bases from V and 6 bases from J, the junction contained 7 bases not matched to a gene. This CDR3 is 15 amino acids long.

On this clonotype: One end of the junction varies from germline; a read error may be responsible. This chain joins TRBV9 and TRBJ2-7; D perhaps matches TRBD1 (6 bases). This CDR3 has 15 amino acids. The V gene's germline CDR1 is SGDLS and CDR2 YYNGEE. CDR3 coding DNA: TGTGCCAGCAGCCCCGAATGGACAGAACCCTACGGGCAGTACTTC. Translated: CASSPEWTEPYGQYF.

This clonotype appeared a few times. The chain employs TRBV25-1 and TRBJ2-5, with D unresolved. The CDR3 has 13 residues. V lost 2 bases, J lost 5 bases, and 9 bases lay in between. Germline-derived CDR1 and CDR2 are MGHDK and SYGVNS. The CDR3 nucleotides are TGTGCCAGCAGTGAAGAAGGGTTGGAGACCCAGTACTTC. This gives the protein CASSEEGLETQYF.

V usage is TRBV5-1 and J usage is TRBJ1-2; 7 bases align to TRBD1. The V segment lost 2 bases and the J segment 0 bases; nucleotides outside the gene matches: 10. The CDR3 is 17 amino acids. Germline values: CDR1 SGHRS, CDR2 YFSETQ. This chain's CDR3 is CASSLGGRGLANYGYTF. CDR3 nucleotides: TGCGCCAGCAGCTTAGGAGGGAGGGGGCTCGCTAACTATGGCTACACCTTC.

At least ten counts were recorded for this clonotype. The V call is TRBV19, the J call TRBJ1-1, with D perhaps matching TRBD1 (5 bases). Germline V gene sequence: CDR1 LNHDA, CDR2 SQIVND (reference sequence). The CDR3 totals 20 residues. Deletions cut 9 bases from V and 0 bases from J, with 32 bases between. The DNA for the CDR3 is TGTGCCAGCAAACCCACCTGGGGGAGACGGAGCGCGACCTTGAACACTGAAGCTTTCTTT. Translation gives CASKPTWGRRSATLNTEAFF.

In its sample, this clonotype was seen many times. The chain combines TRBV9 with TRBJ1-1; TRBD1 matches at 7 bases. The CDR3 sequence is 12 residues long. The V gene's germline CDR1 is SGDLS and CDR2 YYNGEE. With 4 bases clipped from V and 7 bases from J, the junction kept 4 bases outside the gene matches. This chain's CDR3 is CASSPTGNEAFF. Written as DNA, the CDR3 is TGTGCCAGCAGCCCGACAGGGAATGAAGCTTTCTTT.

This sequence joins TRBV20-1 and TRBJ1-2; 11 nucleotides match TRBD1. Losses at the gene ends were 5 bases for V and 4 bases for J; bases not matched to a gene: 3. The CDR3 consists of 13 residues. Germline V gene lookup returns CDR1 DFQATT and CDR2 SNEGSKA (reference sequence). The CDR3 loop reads CSAGTGGIYGYTF. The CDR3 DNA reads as TGCAGTGCTGGGACAGGGGGGATCTATGGCTACACCTTC.

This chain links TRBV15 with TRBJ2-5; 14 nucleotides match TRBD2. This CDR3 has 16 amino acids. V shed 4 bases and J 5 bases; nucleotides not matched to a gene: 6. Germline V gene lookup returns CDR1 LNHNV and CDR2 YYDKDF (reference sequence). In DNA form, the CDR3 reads TGTGCCACCAGCAAAAGACTAGCGGGGGGGTCGGAGACCCAGTACTTC. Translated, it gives CATSKRLAGGSETQYF.

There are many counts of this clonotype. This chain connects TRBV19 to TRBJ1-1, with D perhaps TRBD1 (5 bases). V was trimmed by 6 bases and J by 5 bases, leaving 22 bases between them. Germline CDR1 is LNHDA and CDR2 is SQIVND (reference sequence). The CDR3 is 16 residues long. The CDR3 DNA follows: TGTGCCAGTAGCACGCCCGGCGAACAGGCTCGGACTGAAGCTTTCTTT. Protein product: CASSTPGEQARTEAFF.

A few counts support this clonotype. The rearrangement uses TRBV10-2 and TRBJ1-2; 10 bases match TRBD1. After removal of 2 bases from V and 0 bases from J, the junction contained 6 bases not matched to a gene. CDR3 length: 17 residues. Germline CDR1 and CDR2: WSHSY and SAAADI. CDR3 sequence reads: CASSEPDRGIPNYGYTF. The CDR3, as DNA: TGCGCCAGCAGTGAGCCGGACAGGGGGATCCCTAACTATGGCTACACCTTC.

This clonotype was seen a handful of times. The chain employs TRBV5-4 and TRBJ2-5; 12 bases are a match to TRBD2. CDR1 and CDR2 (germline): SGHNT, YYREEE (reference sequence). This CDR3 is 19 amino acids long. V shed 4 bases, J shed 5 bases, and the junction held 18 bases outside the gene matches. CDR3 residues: CASSRGLAGPSRSGETQYF. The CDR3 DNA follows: TGTGCCAGCAGCCGAGGACTAGCGGGGCCCTCGCGAAGTGGGGAGACCCAGTACTTC.

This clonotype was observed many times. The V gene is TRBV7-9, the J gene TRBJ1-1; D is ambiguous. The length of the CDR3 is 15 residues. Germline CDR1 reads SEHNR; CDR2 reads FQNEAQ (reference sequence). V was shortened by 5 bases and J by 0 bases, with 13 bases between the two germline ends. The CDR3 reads CASSRPGMMNTEAFF. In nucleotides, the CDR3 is TGTGCCAGCAGCCGTCCTGGAATGATGAACACTGAAGCTTTCTTT.

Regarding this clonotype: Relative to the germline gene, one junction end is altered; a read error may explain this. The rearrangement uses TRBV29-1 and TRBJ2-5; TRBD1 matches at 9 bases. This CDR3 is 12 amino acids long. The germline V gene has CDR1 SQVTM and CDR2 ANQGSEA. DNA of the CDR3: TGCAGCGTTGGCGGGACAGGGACGGGTCCACACTTC. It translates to CSVGGTGTGPHF.

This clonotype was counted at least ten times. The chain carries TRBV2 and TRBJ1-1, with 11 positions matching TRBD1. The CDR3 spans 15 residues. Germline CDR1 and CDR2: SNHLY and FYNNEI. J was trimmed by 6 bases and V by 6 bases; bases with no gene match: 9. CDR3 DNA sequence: TGTGCCAGCAGGGACGGACAGGGGGCGAAATCTGAAGCTTTCTTT. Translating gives CASRDGQGAKSEAFF.

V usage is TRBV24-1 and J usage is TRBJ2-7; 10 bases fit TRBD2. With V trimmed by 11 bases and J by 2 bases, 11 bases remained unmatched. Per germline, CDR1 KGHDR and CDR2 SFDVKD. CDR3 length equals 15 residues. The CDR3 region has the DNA TGTGCCAGCCGGCGGGGGCTAGCGGGAGCCTACGAGCAGTACTTC. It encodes CASRRGLAGAYEQYF.

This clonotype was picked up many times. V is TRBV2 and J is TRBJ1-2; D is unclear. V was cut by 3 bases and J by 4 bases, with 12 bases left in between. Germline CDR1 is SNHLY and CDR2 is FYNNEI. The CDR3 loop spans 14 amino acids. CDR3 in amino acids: CASSDTSPVYGYTF. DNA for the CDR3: TGTGCCAGCAGTGACACCTCACCTGTCTATGGCTACACCTTC.

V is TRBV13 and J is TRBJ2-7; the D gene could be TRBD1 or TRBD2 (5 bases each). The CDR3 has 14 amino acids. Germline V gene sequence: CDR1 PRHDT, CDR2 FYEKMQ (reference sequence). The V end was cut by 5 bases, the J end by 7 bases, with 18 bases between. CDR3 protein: CASSRRDGQREQYF. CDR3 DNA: TGTGCCAGCAGCCGACGGGACGGCCAAAGAGAGCAGTACTTC.

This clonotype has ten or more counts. CDR3: CASSPAGNNQPQHF. DNA of the CDR3: TGTGCCAGCAGCCCCGCAGGAAACAATCAGCCCCAGCATTTT. The rearrangement joins TRBV7-2 to TRBJ1-5; no firm D call. The CDR3 is 14 amino acids. Germline assignment: CDR1 SGHTA and CDR2 FQGNSA. With 5 bases removed from V and 3 bases from J, the gap between germline ends came to 11 bases.

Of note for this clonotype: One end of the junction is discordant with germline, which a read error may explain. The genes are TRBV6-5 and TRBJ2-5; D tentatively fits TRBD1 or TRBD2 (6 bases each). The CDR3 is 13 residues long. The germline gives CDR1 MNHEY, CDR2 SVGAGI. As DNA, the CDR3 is TGTGCCAGCAGTTATAGGGGGGATGAGACCCAGCACTTC. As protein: CASSYRGDETQHF.

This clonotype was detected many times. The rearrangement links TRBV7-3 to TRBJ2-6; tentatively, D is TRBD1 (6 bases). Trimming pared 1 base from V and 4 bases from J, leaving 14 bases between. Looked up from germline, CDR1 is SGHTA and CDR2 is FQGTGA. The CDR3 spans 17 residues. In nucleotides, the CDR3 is TGTGCCAGCAGCTTAAATCGTCCAGGGGCGGGGGCCAACGTCCTGACTTTC. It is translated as CASSLNRPGAGANVLTF.

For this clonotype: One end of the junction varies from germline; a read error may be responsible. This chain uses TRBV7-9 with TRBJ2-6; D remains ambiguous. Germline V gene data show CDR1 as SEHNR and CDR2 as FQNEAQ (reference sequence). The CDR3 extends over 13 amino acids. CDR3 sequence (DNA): TGTGCCAGCAGCCCCCGAGGCGATAACACTGAAGCTTTC. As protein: CASSPRGDNTEAF.

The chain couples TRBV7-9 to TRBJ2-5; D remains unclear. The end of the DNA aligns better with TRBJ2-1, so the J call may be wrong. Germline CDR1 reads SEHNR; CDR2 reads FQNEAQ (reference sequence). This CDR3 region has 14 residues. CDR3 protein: CASSSKDGSYEQFF. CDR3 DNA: TGTGCCAGCAGCTCCAAGGACGGATCATACGAGCAGTTCTTC.

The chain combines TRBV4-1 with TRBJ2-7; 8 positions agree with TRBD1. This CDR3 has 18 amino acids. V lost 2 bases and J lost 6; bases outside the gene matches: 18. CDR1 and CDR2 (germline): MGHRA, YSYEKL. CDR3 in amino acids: CASSQLGSGQGTFSEQYF. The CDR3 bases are TGCGCCAGCAGCCAATTAGGTTCCGGACAGGGAACGTTTTCCGAGCAGTACTTC.

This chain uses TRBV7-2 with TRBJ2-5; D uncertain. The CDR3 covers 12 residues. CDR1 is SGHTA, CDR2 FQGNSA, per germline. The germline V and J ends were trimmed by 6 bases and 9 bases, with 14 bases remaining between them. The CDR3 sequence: CASSYPPAAQYF. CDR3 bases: TGTGCCAGCAGTTACCCCCCCGCGGCCCAGTACTTC.

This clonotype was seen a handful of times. The CDR3 coding sequence is TGCAGCGTAGGGACAGGGGCGGGCCACGAGCAGTACTTC. Translating gives CSVGTGAGHEQYF. This chain uses TRBV29-1 with TRBJ2-7, with TRBD1 matching over 10 bases. With 6 bases clipped from V and 5 bases from J, the junction kept 7 bases outside the gene matches. CDR3 length: 13 residues. Germline CDR1 is SQVTM and CDR2 is ANQGSEA.